Following are 27 T cell receptor beta chains from one sample sequenced in a study of T-cell memory formation after mild COVID-19. MiXCR, run by TCRdb on the 5' RACE reads, gives a single entry per CDR3 protein. The table lists 560,000 or so distinct CDR3 sequences, around 16% of them singletons. The sample taken for sequencing was PBMCs or a T cell subset sorted from them (not recorded which). These receptors were collected from an adult woman who had mild COVID-19 (a few samples of this study predate the infection). Cell type and time point are not known.

The chain employs TRBV20-1 and TRBJ1-1; D is perhaps TRBD1 (6 bases). The CDR3 totals 12 residues. Germline V gene lookup returns CDR1 DFQATT and CDR2 SNEGSKA (reference sequence). V was pared by 5 bases and J by 4 bases, with 11 bases between. The CDR3 reads CSAFTGSTEAFF. The CDR3, as DNA: TGCAGTGCTTTCACAGGGTCCACTGAAGCTTTCTTT.

The rearrangement joins TRBV9 to TRBJ2-3, with 7 nucleotides matching TRBD1. The germline gives CDR1 SGDLS, CDR2 YYNGEE. V trimming: 3 bases; J trimming: 5 bases; junction bases outside the gene matches: 9. The CDR3 sequence is 15 residues long. CDR3 DNA: TGTGCCAGCAGCGGAGACAGGGATAAGGTAGATACGCAGTATTTT. It translates to CASSGDRDKVDTQYF.

V is TRBV27 and J is TRBJ2-7, with D possibly TRBD2 on 6 matching bases. V lost 2 bases to trimming and J lost 5 bases, with 10 bases between them. Germline CDR1 MNHEY, CDR2 SMNVEV (reference sequence). This CDR3 is 13 amino acids long. The CDR3 bases are TGTGCCAGCAGTTTAGGAGGGAACCACGAGCAGTACTTC. Its translation is CASSLGGNHEQYF.

The CDR3 is CASSGNYNSPLHF. CDR3 DNA sequence: TGTGCCAGCTCGGGCAACTATAATTCACCCCTCCACTTT. This chain uses TRBV7-2 with TRBJ1-6; D ambiguous. The CDR3 is made up of 13 amino acids. Trimming removed 8 bases at V and 3 bases at J, with 8 bases between. Germline V gene lookup returns CDR1 SGHTA and CDR2 FQGNSA.

The gene calls are TRBV6-5 and TRBJ1-2, with no clear D. The CDR3 spans 17 residues. Germline loops: CDR1 MNHEY, CDR2 SVGAGI. V lost 0 bases to trimming and J lost 0 bases, with 14 bases between them. The CDR3 nucleotides read TGTGCCAGCAGTTACTCACCGGACCCACCATCTAACTATGGCTACACCTTC. Amino acids: CASSYSPDPPSNYGYTF.

The sample holds a few counts of this clonotype. The CDR3 sequence: CSASLPWGYQETQYF. CDR3 coding DNA: TGCAGTGCTAGTTTGCCCTGGGGATACCAAGAGACCCAGTACTTC. This chain links TRBV20-1 with TRBJ2-5; D unresolved. With 3 bases removed from V and 0 bases from J, the gap between germline ends came to 14 bases. This CDR3 contains 15 residues. Germline CDR1 is DFQATT and CDR2 is SNEGSKA (reference sequence).

V and J are TRBV19 and TRBJ2-5, with 9 positions matching TRBD1. This CDR3 has 15 residues. The V gene end was trimmed by 4 bases and the J gene end by 3 bases; junction bases not matched to a gene: 6. Germline V lookup: CDR1 LNHDA, CDR2 SQIVND (reference sequence). CDR3 coding DNA: TGTGCCAGTAGTACTCGGGGGGACAGGGAAGAGACCCAGTACTTC. The encoded protein is CASSTRGDREETQYF.

This clonotype was detected only a few times. The CDR3 DNA sequence: TGTGCCTCAGCGGGGATACTCACAACCTACGAGCAGTACTTC. Its translation is CASAGILTTYEQYF. The chain uses TRBV2 and TRBJ2-7, with TRBD2 identical over 7 bases. The germline CDR1 and CDR2 sequences are SNHLY and FYNNEI. CDR3 length: 14 residues. Trimming took 11 bases from V and 2 from J; bases not matched to a gene: 12. The full variable domain, its missing parts supplied by reference TRBV2 and TRBJ2-7, is EPEVTQTPSHQVTQMGQEVILRCVPISNHLYFYWYRQILGQKVEFLVSFYNNEISEKSEIFDDQFSVERPDGSNFTLKIRSTKLEDSAMYFCASAGILTTYEQYFGPGTRLTVT.

V gene TRBV25-1 combines with J gene TRBJ2-7; possibly TRBD2 for D (6 bases). The CDR3 loop spans 16 amino acids. Germline CDR1 reads MGHDK; CDR2 reads SYGVNS. V lost 5 bases, J lost 2 bases, and 19 bases lay in between. CDR3 sequence: CASSTTGRPGAYEQYF. The DNA of the CDR3 is TGTGCCAGCAGTACCACCGGGCGGCCGGGAGCCTACGAGCAGTACTTC.

J is TRBJ1-5 and V is TRBV24-1; D ambiguous. This CDR3 region has 14 residues. CDR1 is KGHDR and CDR2 is SFDVKD in the germline V gene. The germline V and J ends were trimmed by 3 bases and 4 bases, with 9 bases remaining between them. CDR3 sequence (DNA): TGTGCCACCAGTGATACAGTACCAAATCAGCCCCAGCATTTT. As protein: CATSDTVPNQPQHF.

This chain links TRBV5-1 with TRBJ2-5; TRBD2 aligns across 11 bases. CDR3 length equals 17 residues. CDR1 is SGHRS and CDR2 is YFSETQ in the germline V gene. The V segment lost 3 bases and the J segment 1 base; nucleotides outside the gene matches: 8. Here the CDR3 DNA reads TGCGCCAGCAGCTCAAGGACTAGCGGGCCAACCCAAGAGACCCAGTACTTC. It codes for CASSSRTSGPTQETQYF.

This clonotype was seen a handful of times. This rearrangement joins TRBV15 to TRBJ1-6; D is undetermined. CDR3 length: 14 residues. In germline, CDR1 is LNHNV, CDR2 YYDKDF (reference sequence). V was trimmed by 3 bases and J by 5 bases, leaving 8 bases between them. This CDR3 reads CATSSLRDNSPLHF. In nucleotides, the CDR3 is TGTGCCACCAGCAGCCTTAGGGATAATTCACCCCTCCACTTT.

The chain is built from TRBV12-3 or TRBV12-4 and TRBJ2-2, with D hard to call. The length of the CDR3 is 14 residues. The germline V and J ends were trimmed by 6 bases and 6 bases, with 14 bases remaining between them. The CDR3 nucleotides read TGTGCCAGCAGCACCACAAGGACCTCCGGGGAGCTGTTTTTT. Encoded protein: CASSTTRTSGELFF.

The genes are TRBV29-1 and TRBJ1-2, with 7 bases aligning to TRBD1. CDR3 length equals 13 residues. V lost 7 bases to trimming and J lost 5 bases; unmatched junction nucleotides: 10. Germline lookup yields CDR1 SQVTM and CDR2 ANQGSEA. The CDR3, as DNA: TGCAGCGGTCTTGAGGGACAGCGATATGGCTACACCTTC. It yields the protein CSGLEGQRYGYTF.

This clonotype was seen a few times. The chain combines TRBV12-3 or TRBV12-4 with TRBJ2-1, with a weak D call TRBD2 (6 bases). This CDR3 has 14 amino acids. V shed 10 bases and J shed 2 bases, with 15 bases lying between them. The CDR3 region is CATLEGGTYNEQFF. DNA for the CDR3: TGTGCCACCTTGGAGGGAGGTACCTACAATGAGCAGTTCTTC.

This rearrangement joins TRBV7-9 to TRBJ2-5; D is unclear. Germline V gene lookup returns CDR1 SEHNR and CDR2 FQNEAQ (reference sequence). The CDR3 is 16 residues long. Trimming removed 5 bases at V and 0 bases at J, with 16 bases between. Written as DNA, the CDR3 is TGTGCCAGCAGCCGAAGAGTTGCCGTTTACCAAGAGACCCAGTACTTC. It codes for CASSRRVAVYQETQYF.

This clonotype was seen once. This chain connects TRBV5-6 to TRBJ1-2; 8 positions match TRBD1. V was pared by 4 bases and J by 3 bases, with 5 bases of the junction left unmatched. Germline lookup yields CDR1 SGHDT and CDR2 YYEEEE. This CDR3 region has 14 residues. DNA of the CDR3: TGTGCCAGCAGCAAAGAGACAGGGGACTATGGCTACACCTTC. Residues: CASSKETGDYGYTF.

This chain links TRBV12-3 or TRBV12-4 with TRBJ2-6; the D gene is possibly TRBD1 (5 bases). There are 15 residues in the CDR3. V lost 5 bases and J lost 1, with 9 bases in between. This CDR3 is CASSPTVSGANVLTF. The CDR3 DNA is TGTGCCAGCAGTCCGACAGTTTCTGGGGCCAACGTCCTGACTTTC.

In this sample, this clonotype turned up a few times. The chain links TRBV20-1 to TRBJ1-6, with D maybe TRBD1 (5 bases). Per germline, CDR1 DFQATT and CDR2 SNEGSKA (reference sequence). The CDR3 totals 17 residues. Trimming pared 5 bases from V and 0 bases from J, leaving 17 bases between. CDR3 in DNA: TGCAGTGCTCCGGGGGATAGGCAGACCTCCTATAATTCACCCCTCCACTTT. This translates into CSAPGDRQTSYNSPLHF.

The chain employs TRBV24-1 and TRBJ1-1; D is unresolved. V dropped 2 bases and J dropped 5 bases, with 5 bases sitting between them. CDR1 and CDR2 (germline): KGHDR, SFDVKD. The CDR3 runs 12 residues. The CDR3 spells CATSDWGTEAFF. CDR3 coding DNA: TGTGCCACCAGTGATTGGGGTACTGAAGCTTTCTTT.

This clonotype turned up a few times. A junction end diverges from the germline sequence, so it may reflect a read error. The chain joins TRBV15 to TRBJ2-1; D unresolved. This CDR3 is built from 15 residues. The V gene's germline CDR1 is LNHNV and CDR2 YYDKDF (reference sequence). In nucleotides, the CDR3 is TGTGCCACCAGCGGAGAACGGAGCTCCTACAATGAGCAGTTCTTC. Translating it yields CATSGERSSYNEQFF. Complete variable domain (other parts from reference TRBV15 and TRBJ2-1): DAMVIQNPRYQVTQFGKPVTLSCSQTLNHNVMYWYQQKSSQAPKLLFHYYDKDFNNEADTPDNFQSRRPNTSFCFLDIRSPGLGDTAMYLCATSGERSSYNEQFFGPGTRLTVL.

CDR3 coding DNA: TGTGCCTGGAAGCCCAGGCGGGGCGGTGAGACCCAGTACTTC. This encodes CAWKPRRGGETQYF. The V gene is TRBV30, the J gene TRBJ2-5, with D perhaps matching TRBD2 (6 bases). The CDR3 is made up of 14 amino acids. The V end lost 4 bases, the J end lost 5 bases, and 17 bases lay between the germline ends. Per the germline V gene, CDR1 is GTSNPN and CDR2 is SVGIG (reference sequence).

The chain has TRBV5-6 and TRBJ2-7, with D maybe TRBD1 (6 bases). The germline gives CDR1 SGHDT, CDR2 YYEEEE. There are 16 residues in the CDR3. The V gene lost 3 bases and the J gene lost 3 bases, with 19 bases spanning the gap. CDR3 in DNA: TGTGCCAGCAGCTCGCCCAGCAGGGGCGACGTCTACGAGCAGTACTTC. It yields the protein CASSSPSRGDVYEQYF.

There are a few counts of this clonotype. The V gene is TRBV12-3 or TRBV12-4, the J gene TRBJ2-1; D unresolved. Trimming removed 8 bases at V and 5 bases at J, with 13 bases between. The CDR3 loop spans 13 amino acids. Here the CDR3 DNA reads TGTGCCAGCGAAAGTGTCTCTGACAATGAGCAGTTCTTC. Translating gives CASESVSDNEQFF.

The V gene is TRBV6-2 or TRBV6-3, the J gene TRBJ2-1, with 7 bases fitting TRBD1. V was pared by 6 bases and J by 11 bases, with 7 bases of the junction left unmatched. Germline loops: CDR1 MNHEY, CDR2 SVGEGT. There are 12 residues in the CDR3. CDR3 DNA sequence: TGTGCCAGCAGAAGACAGGGCGCCCAGCAGTTCTTC. Its protein is CASRRQGAQQFF.

This clonotype was picked up a small number of times. The chain links TRBV2 to TRBJ2-1; D is uncertain. The CDR3 is 13 amino acids. Germline CDR1 SNHLY, CDR2 FYNNEI. V gave up 5 bases and J gave up 8 bases, with 13 bases separating them. The CDR3 region is CASSYLGRDEQFF. CDR3 in DNA: TGTGCCAGCAGTTACCTAGGACGGGATGAGCAGTTCTTC.

In its sample, this clonotype was seen many times. The gene calls are TRBV7-2 and TRBJ2-1; D may be TRBD2 (5 bases). There are 18 residues in the CDR3. Germline V gene data show CDR1 as SGHTA and CDR2 as FQGNSA. The V and J ends lost 0 bases and 2 bases respectively, with 17 bases between them. CDR3 nucleotides: TGTGCCAGCAGCTTAGCATCTAGGAGGAGGAACGCCTACAATGAGCAGTTCTTC. It is translated as CASSLASRRRNAYNEQFF.